Described below is a single TCR beta chain sequence and its context. Its target is not known. In the PCR, 60 Vbeta and 13 Jbeta primers were used. The table came from immunoSEQ multiplex PCR; TCRdb's copy has only in-frame clones and leaves some out. Here the sample spans some 150,000 clones, roughly 77% being singletons. The sample belongs to a study of cytomegalovirus exposure and HLA in healthy donors. Findings and caveats of the study: Reportedly, a later analysis found an Asian-associated ancestry cluster had fewer N-insertions than the approximately 600-donor mean. For presence/absence analyses, sequencing depth was assumed to be roughly uniform across donors. Later genetic work tied a missense DCLRE1C variant to beta-chain V and J trimming.

The study sampled nominally healthy donors, though unrecorded immune exposures were likely. CDR3 length equals 15 residues. Germline CDR1 reads MNHEY; CDR2 reads SVGAGI. Trimming cost V 2 bases and J 8 bases, with 16 bases left between them. The gene calls are TRBV6-5 and TRBJ2-1; tentative D call: TRBD2 (7 bases). What was sequenced was PBMCs. This clonotype was obtained from a man aged 25-45 years in good health and CMV-seropositive. CDR3 loop: CASSYTSLGGDEQFF. For the CDR3, the DNA is TGTGCCAGCAGTTACACTAGCCTAGGGGGGGATGAGCAGTTCTTC.